This T cell receptor beta chain comes out of a study of T cell repertoires in cytomegalovirus infection (dated by TCRdb to about 2019). Broadly, across the study: Alongside well-studied HLA-B-restricted epitopes, the peptide stimulations were aimed at recently identified HLA-C-restricted CMV epitopes, whose presentation resists viral immunomodulation. Donor HLA type was relevant to the analysis, as public TCR beta signatures indicated carriage of CMV infection together with the matching HLA type. What the work shows at the level of the full study, not this receptor alone: Cumulative frequency of public TCR beta family members discriminated carriers of CMV infection plus the relevant HLA type in this cohort and an independent roughly 340-donor cohort. The ex vivo response was dominated by HLA-C-restricted CMV-specific TCR beta clonotypes, and the single most frequent clonotype in two of eight donors was supplied by these HLA-C-restricted clonotypes.

Comment on this clonotype: Its cognate antigen has yet to be identified. Base qualities are not at hand, and no much larger clone is one base apart.

Including the terminal cysteine and phenylalanine, the CDR3 comprises 14 residues. CDR3 DNA only is kept here, 42 bases in frame from base 1. V and J lose 8 bases and 0 bases, and a span of 13 bases separates them. Data came from an Illumina HiSeq 1500. The raw public data were reprocessed by TCRdb itself: fastp quality trimming at Q25, MiXCR clonotype calling, in-frame beta chains only. One record per CDR3 amino acid sequence lists the most common genes and DNA. Recorded for this sample are about 160,000 distinct CDR3 sequences; 20% to 25% of them occurred a single time. The ten biggest clones cover about 25% of the sample. This specimen's treatment or condition label, interpreted: in vitro stimulation with specific CMV peptide epitopes to enrich CMV-specific T cells.

This TCR derives from a human donor in good health (CMV status not recorded). Some clones in this sample may be carry-over from other donors' samples. Sequenced here: CD8+ T cells from cultured PBMCs, sampled from culture after CMV antigen stimulation. Recombination linked TRBV12-3 or TRBV12-4 to TRBJ2-5, with the D gene call left open. The bases read TGTGCCAGCCAACCGGGCCCTTACCAAGAGACCCAGTACTTC. Translation gives CASQPGPYQETQYF.